This T cell receptor (beta chain) was profiled in a study of T cell repertoires in cytomegalovirus infection. Looking at the study overall: A matching HLA type, together with CMV infection, was signaled by public TCR beta signatures. Study-wide findings and caveats: Dominating the ex vivo response were TCR beta clonotypes that were CMV-specific and HLA-C-restricted. People with CMV and the relevant HLA were identified by cumulative public TCR beta family frequency.

The CDR3 sequence is 15 residues long. Trimming took 3 bases from V and 0 from J; bases not matched to a gene: 5. Germline V gene data show CDR1 as SGHRS and CDR2 as YFSETQ. From the reads, TCRdb called clonotypes with MiXCR, one entry per CDR3 protein. The data hold about 740,000 distinct CDR3 sequences, with 35% observed a single time. Regarding this clonotype: Its antigen is undetermined.

The TCR sequence derives from a human donor in good health (CMV status not recorded). Some clones in this sample may be carry-over from other donors' samples. J is TRBJ2-7 and V is TRBV5-1, with 8 bases fitting TRBD1. Sequenced sample: PBMCs. The CDR3 sequence: CASSYRQGSSYEQYF. DNA for the CDR3: TGCGCCAGCAGCTACCGACAGGGGTCCTCCTACGAGCAGTACTTC. Variable domain in full (rest from reference TRBV5-1 and TRBJ2-7): KAGVTQTPRYLIKTRGQQVTLSCSPISGHRSVSWYQQTPGQGLQFLFEYFSETQRNKGNFPGRFSGRQFSNSRSEMNVSTLELGDSALYLCASSYRQGSSYEQYFGPGTRLTVT.